This TCR beta chain was obtained from a study of blood T cell repertoires in COVID-19. Study context: Donors in the United States, Italy and Spain gave samples during acute or convalescent COVID-19.

Losses at the gene ends were 6 bases for V and 0 bases for J; bases not matched to a gene: 5. The CDR3 extends over 14 amino acids. The germline gives CDR1 KGHSH, CDR2 LQKENI. Original data processing: Scientists estimated how many nucleated cells there were by amplifying reference gene primers. This table comes from immunoSEQ multiplex PCR, and its TCRdb copy is limited to in-frame clones, with some not included. V and J calls and clone size are as listed in that table; D and trimming were resolved from the DNA. Here the sample spans some 300,000 clones, approximately 90% being singletons. Donors of Cohort 3 who recovered were those that had two negative PCRs, clearance, or symptom resolution.

The chain carries TRBV18 and TRBJ2-7, with TRBD2 identical over 7 bases. Sequences were obtained from PBMCs or T cells enriched from blood (not recorded which). The TCR originated in a woman in her thirties or forties who had recovered from COVID-19. The CDR3 loop reads CASSPGEGSYEQYF. In DNA, the CDR3 is TGTGCCAGCTCCCCCGGGGAGGGCTCCTACGAGCAGTACTTC.